These T cell receptor beta chains were read from a single sample in a study of blood T cells in healthy people across ages. MiXCR was run by TCRdb on the 5' RACE reads, yielding one entry per CDR3 protein. The table lists 760,000 or so distinct CDR3 sequences, roughly 25% of them singletons. The data were also submitted as part of a second study, on T cells of mothers and their children.

Specimen: blood. These receptors were taken from a boy aged 10-17 years in good health. Each CDR3 is given with its conserved first and last residue. A D gene is named only where the DNA matches it firmly. A row's size may be missing; if present it is once, few, many or a size class.

CDR3: CASSLRGTSYEQYF
DNA: TGTGCCAGCAGTTTACGCGGGACCAGTTACGAGCAGTACTTC
J: TRBJ2-7
D: -
size: many
V: TRBV28

CDR3: CATSDRLAGGRNEQFF
DNA: TGTGCCACCAGTGACAGACTAGCGGGGGGCCGCAATGAGCAGTTCTTC
J: TRBJ2-1
D: TRBD2
size: -
V: TRBV24-1

CDR3: CASSHSDPFGEQYF
DNA: TGTGCCAGCAGCCATTCGGACCCGTTCGGGGAGCAGTACTTC
J: TRBJ2-7
D: -
size: few
V: TRBV3-1

CDR3: CASSSWDLGQETQYF
DNA: TGTGCCAGCAGTTCCTGGGATTTGGGGCAAGAGACCCAGTACTTC
J: TRBJ2-5
D: -
size: few
V: TRBV12-3/TRBV12-4

CDR3: CSVNRGLGETQYF
DNA: TGCAGCGTTAACAGGGGCCTCGGGGAGACCCAGTACTTC
J: TRBJ2-5
D: TRBD1
size: once
V: TRBV29-1

CDR3: CASSPPGVPKETQYF
DNA: TGTGCCAGCTCACCACCCGGGGTCCCAAAAGAGACCCAGTACTTC
J: TRBJ2-5
D: -
size: few
V: TRBV18

CDR3: CASSEVRGQEGGHTF
DNA: TGTGCCAGCAGTGAAGTCCGGGGACAGGAAGGAGGCCACACCTTC
J: TRBJ1-2
D: TRBD1
size: -
V: TRBV6-1

CDR3: CASSLGPFLAGSSYEQYF
DNA: TGTGCCAGCAGCTTAGGCCCTTTCCTAGCGGGTAGCTCCTACGAGCAGTACTTC
J: TRBJ2-7
D: TRBD2
size: few
V: TRBV11-2

CDR3: CASTSTKPGKTEAFF
DNA: TGTGCCAGCACCTCCACAAAACCAGGTAAAACTGAAGCTTTCTTT
J: TRBJ1-1
D: -
size: -
V: TRBV13

CDR3: CASRSGLRVSETQYF
DNA: TGTGCCAGCAGATCCGGATTGCGGGTTTCGGAGACCCAGTACTTC
J: TRBJ2-5
D: -
size: few
V: TRBV6-2/TRBV6-3

CDR3: CSVVPPNYGYTF
DNA: TGCAGCGTTGTACCCCCTAACTATGGCTACACCTTC
J: TRBJ1-2
D: -
size: few
V: TRBV29-1

CDR3: CASSPWASGDANEQFF
DNA: TGTGCCAGCAGCCCGTGGGCGAGCGGGGATGCAAATGAGCAGTTCTTC
J: TRBJ2-1
D: TRBD2
size: -
V: TRBV4-2

CDR3: CATSKTTGNTGELFF
DNA: TGTGCCACCAGTAAAACAACAGGGAACACCGGGGAGCTGTTTTTT
J: TRBJ2-2
D: -
size: -
V: TRBV24-1

CDR3: CSARDYSSGGTKETQYF
DNA: TGCAGTGCTAGAGATTATAGTAGCGGGGGGACTAAAGAGACCCAGTACTTC
J: TRBJ2-5
D: TRBD2
size: -
V: TRBV20-1

CDR3: CASSQTSGAYNEQFF
DNA: TGTGCCAGCAGCCAGACTAGCGGAGCCTACAATGAGCAGTTCTTC
J: TRBJ2-1
D: TRBD2
size: few
V: TRBV6-5

CDR3: CAISDPGPKNQPQHF
DNA: TGTGCCATCAGTGACCCGGGACCAAAAAATCAGCCCCAGCATTTT
J: TRBJ1-5
D: -
size: few
V: TRBV10-3

CDR3: CASSFPGLEQYF
DNA: TGTGCCAGCAGCTTTCCAGGGCTCGAGCAGTACTTC
J: TRBJ2-7
D: -
size: -
V: TRBV13

CDR3: CASSRGPLYEQYF
DNA: TGTGCCAGCAGTCGAGGACCGCTCTACGAGCAGTACTTC
J: TRBJ2-7
D: -
size: -
V: TRBV12-3/TRBV12-4